A single sample is the source of the 24 T cell receptor beta chains below, sequenced in a study of blood T cells in healthy people across ages. Next came a second PCR, run for roughly 6 to 11 cycles, which used a sample-barcoded 5' primer along with a J-beta primer mix. Each CDR3 protein is one row after TCRdb ran MiXCR on the 5' RACE reads. This sample has 1.5 million to 2 million distinct CDR3 sequences, with roughly 27% found just once. The sample was blood. These receptors were taken from a woman under 40 in good health.

The chain is built from TRBV21-1 and TRBJ2-7; TRBD2, as called in the table, went unchecked against the DNA. TRBV21-1 is noted as a pseudogene. The CDR3 is made up of 17 amino acids. CDR3 DNA sequence: TGTGCCAGCAGGGTACCTCCGGGACTAGCGGATCCCTACGAGCAGTACTTC. Translated: CASRVPPGLADPYEQYF.

This clonotype was detected only a few times. V gene TRBV12-3 or TRBV12-4 combines with J gene TRBJ1-6, with a tentative D call TRBD1 (5 bases). The V gene lost 6 bases and the J gene lost 6 bases, with 12 bases spanning the gap. The length of the CDR3 is 14 residues. The CDR3 nucleotides are TGTGCCAGCAGCCTACAGGAGATTAATTCACCCCTCCACTTT. This sequence encodes CASSLQEINSPLHF.

V and J are TRBV5-4 and TRBJ1-1, with D unresolved. The CDR3 runs 14 residues. V was pared by 4 bases and J by 3 bases, with 13 bases between. CDR1 is SGHNT and CDR2 is YYREEE in the germline V gene (reference sequence). CDR3 bases: TGTGCCAGCAGCGCAGGCGTGTTGGACACTGAAGCTTTCTTT. Its translation is CASSAGVLDTEAFF. Based on the CDR3 plus reference TRBV5-4 and TRBJ1-1, the full variable domain is ETGVTQSPTHLIKTRGQQVTLRCSSQSGHNTVSWYQQALGQGPQFIFQYYREEENGRGNFPPRFSGLQFPNYSSELNVNALELDDSALYLCASSAGVLDTEAFFGQGTRLTVV.

The rearrangement joins TRBV10-3 to TRBJ1-2; 9 bases are shared with TRBD1. Trimming took 7 bases from V and 6 from J; bases not matched to a gene: 12. The CDR3 sequence is 15 residues long. CDR1 and CDR2 (germline): ENHRY, SYGVKD. The CDR3 region has the DNA TGTGCCATCAAACCAGGGACAGGGAATTTGGATGGCTACACCTTC. Its translation: CAIKPGTGNLDGYTF.

This clonotype was counted only a few times. The rearrangement joins TRBV9 to TRBJ1-2, with D unclear. The germline gives CDR1 SGDLS, CDR2 YYNGEE. Trimming shortened V by 6 bases and J by 0 bases, and 9 bases separated the two germline ends. The CDR3 totals 13 residues. This CDR3 is CASNKDSNYGYTF. The CDR3 DNA sequence: TGTGCCAGCAACAAGGACTCTAACTATGGCTACACCTTC.

This clonotype was detected a few times. The J gene is TRBJ2-1, the V gene TRBV20-1, with TRBD2 matching 8 bases. The germline V gene has CDR1 DFQATT and CDR2 SNEGSKA (reference sequence). The CDR3 covers 12 residues. V lost 6 bases, J lost 12 bases, and 10 bases stayed unmatched. The CDR3 sequence is CSAPGLERGQFF. The CDR3 bases are TGCAGTGCACCGGGACTAGAGAGAGGGCAGTTCTTC.

This clonotype has a handful of counts. This chain connects TRBV25-1 to TRBJ2-1; 7 bases fit TRBD2. Trimming took 4 bases from V and 9 from J; bases not matched to a gene: 9. Germline CDR1 is MGHDK and CDR2 is SYGVNS. The CDR3 extends over 14 amino acids. In DNA, the CDR3 is TGTGCCAGCAGTGCTAGCGGAGGGGCTTTTGAGCAGTTCTTC. It codes for CASSASGGAFEQFF.

This clonotype was counted only a few times. The gene calls are TRBV2 and TRBJ2-3; D unresolved. V gave up 7 bases and J gave up 4 bases, with 15 bases separating them. Germline loops: CDR1 SNHLY, CDR2 FYNNEI. This CDR3 is 14 amino acids long. CDR3 loop: CASTGQLGPDTQYF. CDR3 DNA: TGTGCCAGCACAGGCCAGCTAGGACCAGATACGCAGTATTTT.

The V and J genes are TRBV27 and TRBJ2-1; D might be TRBD2 (5 bases). Trimming stripped 4 bases from V and 7 bases from J, with 14 bases between. This CDR3 comprises 14 residues. Germline CDR1 and CDR2: MNHEY and SMNVEV (reference sequence). CDR3 protein: CASSSLRTENEQFF. In nucleotides, the CDR3 is TGTGCCAGCAGTTCCCTACGGACTGAGAATGAGCAGTTCTTC.

This sequence joins TRBV5-1 and TRBJ2-5, with D perhaps matching TRBD2 (5 bases). The last part of the DNA fits TRBJ2-7 better; the J call may be wrong. Germline V CDR1 and CDR2: SGHRS, YFSETQ. The CDR3 is 14 amino acids. CDR3 residues: CASSEPGSPYEQYF. CDR3 sequence (DNA): TGCGCCAGCAGCGAGCCGGGGTCCCCCTACGAGCAGTACTTC.

As to this clonotype: A read error may be the cause here, since a much bigger clone is one base away. The chain links TRBV7-2 to TRBJ2-7, with TRBD1 matching over 7 bases. The trim removed 5 bases at V and 7 bases at J, leaving 11 bases unmatched. CDR3 length: 14 amino acids. In germline, CDR1 is SGHTA, CDR2 FQGNSA. CDR3 sequence (DNA): TGTGCCAGCAGCATAGACAGGGTTTACAATGAGCAGTACTTC. Encoded protein: CASSIDRVYNEQYF.

A few counts support this clonotype. This chain links TRBV10-3 with TRBJ2-4; 10 bases map to TRBD1. CDR3 length: 12 amino acids. V dropped 10 bases and J dropped 6; count of bases not matched to a gene: 3. Germline V gives CDR1 ENHRY, CDR2 SYGVKD. The CDR3 here is CARQGALNIQYF. The CDR3 DNA is TGTGCCAGACAGGGGGCTTTAAACATTCAGTACTTC.

Ten or more counts support this clonotype. This sequence joins TRBV10-3 and TRBJ2-1; no definite D call. This CDR3 has 13 amino acids. The germline CDR1 and CDR2 sequences are ENHRY and SYGVKD. Deletions cut 0 bases from V and 8 bases from J, with 8 bases between. This CDR3 reads CAISESQAYEQFF. In nucleotides, the CDR3 is TGTGCCATCAGTGAGTCTCAGGCCTATGAGCAGTTCTTC.

This clonotype has ten or more counts. The chain carries TRBV12-5 and TRBJ2-7; D call uncertain. Between the trimmed V and J ends, which lost 8 bases and 5 bases, there was a span of 13 bases. The germline CDR1 and CDR2 sequences are LGHNT and FRNRAP. The CDR3 length is 12 residues. This CDR3 is CASQVGHHEQYF. The DNA for the CDR3 is TGTGCTAGTCAGGTTGGCCATCACGAGCAGTACTTC.

This clonotype showed up just a few times. V gene TRBV20-1 combines with J gene TRBJ2-5; TRBD2 aligns across 8 bases. The CDR3 covers 15 residues. V was pared by 4 bases and J by 11 bases, with 18 bases of the junction left unmatched. Germline lookup yields CDR1 DFQATT and CDR2 SNEGSKA (reference sequence). The CDR3 nucleotides are TGCAGTGCTATAGATCCCCAGCGGGGGTTGAATACGCAGTACTTC. The encoded protein is CSAIDPQRGLNTQYF.

This clonotype was counted only a few times. The gene calls are TRBV12-3 or TRBV12-4 and TRBJ2-6; D tentatively reads TRBD1 or TRBD2 (6 bases each). Trimming shortened V by 7 bases and J by 6 bases, and 13 bases separated the two germline ends. The CDR3 runs 14 residues. DNA for the CDR3: TGTGCCAGCAACGCGGGACACTTGGCCAACGTCCTGACTTTC. This sequence encodes CASNAGHLANVLTF.

The genes are TRBV15 and TRBJ2-1, with D maybe TRBD1 (5 bases). V lost 1 base and J lost 7, with 17 bases in between. Germline V CDR1 and CDR2: LNHNV, YYDKDF (reference sequence). The length of the CDR3 is 16 residues. This chain's CDR3 is CATSRVGQGNKNEQFF. CDR3 DNA: TGTGCCACCAGCAGAGTGGGGCAGGGTAATAAGAATGAGCAGTTCTTC.

This clonotype was seen a few times. The chain recombines TRBV12-3 or TRBV12-4 with TRBJ1-5; D ambiguous. CDR3 size: 13 residues. Trimming removed 5 bases at V and 7 bases at J, with 12 bases between. The CDR3 nucleotides read TGTGCCAGCAGTCCCGACCGCTTACAGCCCCAGCATTTT. Translation: CASSPDRLQPQHF.

V usage is TRBV20-1 and J usage is TRBJ1-1; unclear D gene. The V end lost 5 bases, the J end lost 1 base, and 8 bases lay between the germline ends. This CDR3 has 12 residues. Germline V gene lookup returns CDR1 DFQATT and CDR2 SNEGSKA (reference sequence). The CDR3 loop reads CSAFASNTEAFF. The CDR3 coding sequence is TGCAGTGCTTTTGCTTCGAACACTGAAGCTTTCTTT.

The CDR3 DNA reads as TGTGCCAGTAGTATCCCGGGACGGCTTGGGGGCGAGCAGTACTTC. It encodes CASSIPGRLGGEQYF. This chain links TRBV19 with TRBJ2-7; D tentatively reads TRBD1 or TRBD2 (5 bases each). Germline CDR1 LNHDA, CDR2 SQIVND (reference sequence). CDR3 length: 15 amino acids. V shed 3 bases and J shed 6 bases, with 18 bases lying between them.

There are a few counts of this clonotype. The chain employs TRBV5-6 and TRBJ2-3, with a weak D call TRBD2 (5 bases). The CDR3 has 13 amino acids. Between the trimmed V and J ends, which lost 3 bases and 7 bases, there was a span of 12 bases. Germline V CDR1 and CDR2: SGHDT, YYEEEE. This CDR3 is CASSSPGKNTQYF. The CDR3 DNA follows: TGTGCCAGCAGCTCCCCGGGGAAAAATACGCAGTATTTT.

This clonotype was detected once. J is TRBJ2-3 and V is TRBV20-1; D is perhaps TRBD1 (7 bases). The CDR3 spans 18 residues. Per the germline V gene, CDR1 is DFQATT and CDR2 is SNEGSKA (reference sequence). Trimming shortened V by 1 base and J by 2 bases, and 22 bases separated the two germline ends. Written as DNA, the CDR3 is TGCAGTGCTAGAGTTATTAGCGGAGAAGGGGGCCACACAGATACGCAGTATTTT. Translating gives CSARVISGEGGHTDTQYF.

Ten or more counts support this clonotype. V is TRBV10-2 and J is TRBJ1-5; D might be TRBD1 (6 bases). Germline V lookup: CDR1 WSHSY, CDR2 SAAADI. The CDR3 length is 15 residues. V was clipped by 0 bases and J by 2 bases, with 8 bases between them. CDR3: CASSESSGGNQPQHF. The CDR3 DNA follows: TGCGCCAGCAGTGAGTCGTCAGGGGGCAATCAGCCCCAGCATTTT.

The chain combines TRBV4-2 with TRBJ1-2; the D gene is possibly TRBD1 (5 bases). The V end lost 5 bases, the J end lost 4 bases, and 20 bases lay between the germline ends. Looked up from germline, CDR1 is LGHNA and CDR2 is YNFKEQ. CDR3 length equals 16 residues. CDR3 amino acids: CASSALGGDMSYGYTF. The CDR3 DNA sequence: TGTGCCAGCAGCGCTCTAGGAGGGGATATGAGCTATGGCTACACCTTC.